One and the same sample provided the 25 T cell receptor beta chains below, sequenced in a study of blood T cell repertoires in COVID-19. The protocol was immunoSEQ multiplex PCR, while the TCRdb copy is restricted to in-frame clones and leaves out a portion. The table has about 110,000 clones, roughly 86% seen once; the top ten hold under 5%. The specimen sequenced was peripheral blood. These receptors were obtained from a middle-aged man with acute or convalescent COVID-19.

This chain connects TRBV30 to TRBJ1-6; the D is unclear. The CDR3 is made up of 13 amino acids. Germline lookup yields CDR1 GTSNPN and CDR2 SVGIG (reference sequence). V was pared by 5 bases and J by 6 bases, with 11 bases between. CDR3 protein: CAWVSGSNSPLHF. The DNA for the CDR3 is TGTGCCTGGGTTTCCGGGAGTAATTCACCCCTCCACTTT.

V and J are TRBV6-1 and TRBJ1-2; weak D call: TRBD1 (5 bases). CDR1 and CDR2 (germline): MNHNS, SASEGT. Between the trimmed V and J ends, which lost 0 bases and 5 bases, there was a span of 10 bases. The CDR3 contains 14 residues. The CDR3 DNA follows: TGTGCCAGCAGTGAAGCGCGGACACGGTATGGCTACACCTTC. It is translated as CASSEARTRYGYTF.

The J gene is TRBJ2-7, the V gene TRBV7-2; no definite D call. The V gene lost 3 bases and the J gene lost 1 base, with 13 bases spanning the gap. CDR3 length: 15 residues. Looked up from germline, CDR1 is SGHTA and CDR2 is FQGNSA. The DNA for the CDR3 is TGTGCCAGCAGCTTTAACCCCTTAGTATCCTACGAGCAGTACTTC. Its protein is CASSFNPLVSYEQYF.

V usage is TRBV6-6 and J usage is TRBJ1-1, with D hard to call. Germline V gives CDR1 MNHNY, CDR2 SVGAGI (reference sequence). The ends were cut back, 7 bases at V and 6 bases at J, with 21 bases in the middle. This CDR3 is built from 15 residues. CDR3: CASKPYGPGIAEAFF. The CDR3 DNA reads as TGTGCCAGCAAGCCTTATGGTCCGGGAATTGCTGAAGCTTTCTTT.

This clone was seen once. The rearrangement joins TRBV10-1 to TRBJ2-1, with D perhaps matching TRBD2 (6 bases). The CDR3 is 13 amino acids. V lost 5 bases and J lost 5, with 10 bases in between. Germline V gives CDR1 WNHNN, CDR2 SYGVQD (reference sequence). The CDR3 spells CASSSLANNEQFF. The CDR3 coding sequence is TGCGCCAGCAGTTCTCTAGCGAACAATGAGCAGTTCTTC.

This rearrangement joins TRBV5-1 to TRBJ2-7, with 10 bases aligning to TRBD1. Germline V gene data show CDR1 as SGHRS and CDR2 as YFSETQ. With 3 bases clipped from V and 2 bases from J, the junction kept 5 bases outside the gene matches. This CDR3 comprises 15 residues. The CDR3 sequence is CASSYGGTGAYEQYF. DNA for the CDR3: TGCGCCAGCAGCTACGGAGGGACAGGGGCCTACGAGCAGTACTTC.

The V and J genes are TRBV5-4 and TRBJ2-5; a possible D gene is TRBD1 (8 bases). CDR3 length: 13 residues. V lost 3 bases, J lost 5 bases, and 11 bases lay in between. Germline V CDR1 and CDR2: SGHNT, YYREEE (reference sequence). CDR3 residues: CASSSQGGETQYF. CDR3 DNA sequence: TGTGCCAGCAGCTCACAGGGGGGGGAGACCCAGTACTTC.

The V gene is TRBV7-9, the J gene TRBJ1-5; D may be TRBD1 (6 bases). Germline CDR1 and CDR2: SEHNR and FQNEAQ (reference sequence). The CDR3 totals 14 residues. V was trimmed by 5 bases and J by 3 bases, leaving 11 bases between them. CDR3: CASSPTGNNQPQHF. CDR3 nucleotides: TGTGCCAGCAGCCCTACAGGGAACAATCAGCCCCAGCATTTT.

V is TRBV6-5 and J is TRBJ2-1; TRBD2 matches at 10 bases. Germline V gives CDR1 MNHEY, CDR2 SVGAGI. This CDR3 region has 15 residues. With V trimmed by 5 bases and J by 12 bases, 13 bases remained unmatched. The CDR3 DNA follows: TGTGCCAGCAGTCCAACACGGACTAGCGGTTCATTGCAGTTCTTC. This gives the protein CASSPTRTSGSLQFF.

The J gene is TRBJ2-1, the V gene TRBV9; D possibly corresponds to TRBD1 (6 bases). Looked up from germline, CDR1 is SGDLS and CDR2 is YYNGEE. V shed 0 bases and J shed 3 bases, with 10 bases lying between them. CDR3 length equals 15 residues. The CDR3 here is CASSVAGDRYNEQFF. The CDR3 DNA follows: TGTGCCAGCAGCGTAGCAGGGGACCGCTACAATGAGCAGTTCTTC.

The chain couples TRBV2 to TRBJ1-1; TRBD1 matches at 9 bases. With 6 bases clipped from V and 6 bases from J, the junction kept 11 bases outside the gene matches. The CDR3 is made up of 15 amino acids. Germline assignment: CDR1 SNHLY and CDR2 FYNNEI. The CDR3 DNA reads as TGTGCCAGCAGCGATTTTGACAGGGGGATGCCTGAAGCTTTCTTT. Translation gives CASSDFDRGMPEAFF.

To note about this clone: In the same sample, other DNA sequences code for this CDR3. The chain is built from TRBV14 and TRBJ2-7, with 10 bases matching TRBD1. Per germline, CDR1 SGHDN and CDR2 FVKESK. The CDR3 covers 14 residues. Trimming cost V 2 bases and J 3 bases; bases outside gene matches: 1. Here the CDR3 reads CASSQRTGGYEQYF. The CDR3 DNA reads TGTGCCAGCAGCCAAAGGACAGGGGGCTACGAGCAGTACTTC.

CDR3 protein: CASSWTANTEAFF. Written as DNA, the CDR3 is TGTGCCAGCAGCTGGACAGCGAACACTGAAGCTTTCTTT. V and J are TRBV6-5 and TRBJ1-1, with D perhaps matching TRBD1 (6 bases). Trimming left V 6 bases short and J 1 base short, with 9 bases between. Germline-derived CDR1 and CDR2 are MNHEY and SVGAGI. CDR3 length equals 13 residues.

The CDR3 DNA follows: TGTGCCAGCAGCCAAGGACAGGGGGCCTATGGCTACACCTTC. It translates to CASSQGQGAYGYTF. The J gene is TRBJ1-2, the V gene TRBV3-1 (or the pseudogene TRBV3-2), with 10 bases identical to TRBD1. V shed 1 base and J 4 bases; nucleotides not matched to a gene: 0. Germline V gene lookup returns CDR1 LGHDT and CDR2 YNNKEL (reference sequence). The CDR3 consists of 14 residues.

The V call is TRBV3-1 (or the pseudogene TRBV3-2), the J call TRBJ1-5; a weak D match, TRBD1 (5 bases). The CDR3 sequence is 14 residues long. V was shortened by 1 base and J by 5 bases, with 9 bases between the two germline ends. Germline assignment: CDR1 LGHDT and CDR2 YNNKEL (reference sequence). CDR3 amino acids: CASSQGVGDQPQHF. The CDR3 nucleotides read TGTGCCAGCAGCCAAGGTGTAGGGGATCAGCCCCAGCATTTT.

The CDR3: CASSFSGFTDTQYF. DNA of the CDR3: TGTGCCAGCAGCTTTAGCGGCTTCACAGATACGCAGTATTTT. The chain links TRBV7-9 to TRBJ2-3; D may be TRBD2 (6 bases). Germline CDR1 and CDR2: SEHNR and FQNEAQ (reference sequence). V was pared by 3 bases and J by 2 bases, with 9 bases between. This CDR3 has 14 amino acids.

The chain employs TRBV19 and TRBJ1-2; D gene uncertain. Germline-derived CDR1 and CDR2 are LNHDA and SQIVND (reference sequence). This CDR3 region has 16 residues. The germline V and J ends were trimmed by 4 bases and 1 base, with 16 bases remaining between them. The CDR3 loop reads CASSNTPGRINYGYTF. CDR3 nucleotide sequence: TGTGCCAGTAGTAACACCCCGGGTAGGATTAACTATGGCTACACCTTC.

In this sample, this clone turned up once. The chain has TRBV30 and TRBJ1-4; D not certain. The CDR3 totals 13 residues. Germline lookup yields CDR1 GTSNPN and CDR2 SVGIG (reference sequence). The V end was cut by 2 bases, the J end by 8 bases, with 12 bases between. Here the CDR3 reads CAWSTGYIEKLFF. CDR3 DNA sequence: TGTGCCTGGAGTACGGGGTATATAGAAAAACTGTTTTTT.

This chain's CDR3 is CASSRDRVNTGELFF. For the CDR3, the DNA is TGTGCCAGCAGCCGGGACAGAGTCAACACCGGGGAGCTGTTTTTT. V gene TRBV16 combines with J gene TRBJ2-2; the match to TRBD1 covers 7 bases. V lost 4 bases, J lost 2 bases, and 4 bases stayed unmatched. From germline, CDR1 is KGHSY and CDR2 FQNENV. CDR3 length equals 15 residues.

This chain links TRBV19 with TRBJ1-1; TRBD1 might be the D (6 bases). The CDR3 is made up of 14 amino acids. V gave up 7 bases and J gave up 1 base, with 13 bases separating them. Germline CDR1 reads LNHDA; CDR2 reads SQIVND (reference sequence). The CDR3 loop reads CASTPDRKNTEAFF. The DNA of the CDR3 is TGTGCCAGTACCCCGGACAGAAAGAACACTGAAGCTTTCTTT.

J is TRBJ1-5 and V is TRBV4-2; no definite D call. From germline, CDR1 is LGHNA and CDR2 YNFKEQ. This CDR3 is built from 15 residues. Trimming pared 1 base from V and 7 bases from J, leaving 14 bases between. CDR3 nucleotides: TGTGCCAGCAGCCAAGTGAATCAGAACAAGCAGCCCCAGCATTTT. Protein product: CASSQVNQNKQPQHF.

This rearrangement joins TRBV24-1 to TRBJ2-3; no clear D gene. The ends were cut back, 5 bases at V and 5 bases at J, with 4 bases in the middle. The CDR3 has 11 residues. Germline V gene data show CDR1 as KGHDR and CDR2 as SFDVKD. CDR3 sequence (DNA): TGTGCCACCAGTGCCTTAGATACGCAGTATTTT. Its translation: CATSALDTQYF.

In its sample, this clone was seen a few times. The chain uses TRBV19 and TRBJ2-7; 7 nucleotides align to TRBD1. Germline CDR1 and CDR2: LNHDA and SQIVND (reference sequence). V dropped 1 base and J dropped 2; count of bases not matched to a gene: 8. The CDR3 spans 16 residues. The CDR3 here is CASSIVRTGLTYEQYF. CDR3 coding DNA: TGTGCCAGTAGTATAGTCCGGACAGGTCTGACCTACGAGCAGTACTTC.

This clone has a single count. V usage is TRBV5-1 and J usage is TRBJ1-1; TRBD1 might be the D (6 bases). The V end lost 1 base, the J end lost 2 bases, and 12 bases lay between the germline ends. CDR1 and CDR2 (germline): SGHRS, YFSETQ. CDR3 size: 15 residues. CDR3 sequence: CASSLIQGGNTEAFF. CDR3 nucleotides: TGCGCCAGCAGCTTGATACAGGGCGGTAACACTGAAGCTTTCTTT. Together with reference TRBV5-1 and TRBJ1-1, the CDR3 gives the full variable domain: KAGVTQTPRYLIKTRGQQVTLSCSPISGHRSVSWYQQTPGQGLQFLFEYFSETQRNKGNFPGRFSGRQFSNSRSEMNVSTLELGDSALYLCASSLIQGGNTEAFFGQGTRLTVV.

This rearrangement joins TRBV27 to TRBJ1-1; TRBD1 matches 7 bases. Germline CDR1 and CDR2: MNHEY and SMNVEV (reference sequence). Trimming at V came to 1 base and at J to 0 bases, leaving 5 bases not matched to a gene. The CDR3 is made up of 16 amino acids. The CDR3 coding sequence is TGTGCCAGCAGTTTATTCGCGACAGGGCTGAACACTGAAGCTTTCTTT. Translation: CASSLFATGLNTEAFF.